One and the same sample provided the 6 T cell receptor beta chains below, sequenced in a study of blood T cells in healthy people across ages. Alongside a J-beta primer mix, a sample-barcoded 5' primer served in a second PCR lasting roughly 6 to 11 cycles. TCRdb independently ran MiXCR on the 5' RACE reads; one entry per CDR3 protein. Of more than 800,000 distinct CDR3 sequences detected, 25% to 30% appear once; the ten largest clones hold roughly 17%. The sequenced sample consisted of blood. The receptors were sampled from a woman older than 75 in good health.

The rearrangement joins TRBV2 to TRBJ2-3; TRBD2 aligns across 12 bases. V gave up 0 bases and J gave up 2 bases; unmatched junction bases: 9. The CDR3 runs 19 residues. CDR1 and CDR2 (germline): SNHLY, FYNNEI. The CDR3 sequence: CASSEALASGGENTDTQYF. The DNA for the CDR3 is TGTGCCAGCAGTGAAGCTTTAGCTAGCGGGGGGGAAAACACAGATACGCAGTATTTT.

V gene TRBV13 combines with J gene TRBJ2-4; 7 nucleotides match TRBD1. With the DNA end fitting TRBJ2-7 better, the J assignment may be wrong. Germline CDR1 is PRHDT and CDR2 is FYEKMQ (reference sequence). The CDR3 runs 15 residues. For the CDR3, the DNA is TGTGCCAGCAGCGTGGGACAGTTAGACACCTACGAGCAGTACTTC. This translates into CASSVGQLDTYEQYF.

This clonotype showed up many times. The J gene is TRBJ2-1, the V gene TRBV7-2; TRBD2 agrees at 12 bases. The CDR3 loop spans 14 amino acids. With 7 bases clipped from V and 7 bases from J, the junction kept 5 bases outside the gene matches. Germline lookup yields CDR1 SGHTA and CDR2 FQGNSA. In DNA, the CDR3 is TGTGCCAGCACCCTAGCGGGGGGGCGAAATGAGCAGTTCTTC. It encodes CASTLAGGRNEQFF. The full variable domain, in which reference TRBV7-2 and TRBJ2-1 provide the parts outside the CDR3, is GAGVSQSPSNKVTEKGKDVELRCDPISGHTALYWYRQSLGQGLEFLIYFQGNSAPDKSGLPSDRFSAERTGGSVSTLTIQRTQQEDSAVYLCASTLAGGRNEQFFGPGTRLTVL.

This clonotype came up many times. The chain couples TRBV15 to TRBJ2-4; perhaps TRBD2 as D (5 bases). The CDR3 has 16 amino acids. Germline assignment: CDR1 LNHNV and CDR2 YYDKDF (reference sequence). Deletions cut 1 base from V and 1 base from J, with 11 bases between. CDR3 amino acids: CATSRGGEPAKNIQYF. CDR3 DNA sequence: TGTGCCACCAGCAGAGGGGGAGAGCCGGCCAAAAACATTCAGTACTTC.

V is TRBV20-1 and J is TRBJ1-6, with D possibly being TRBD1 (5 bases). Trimming cost V 5 bases and J 5 bases, with 13 bases left between them. Germline CDR1 DFQATT, CDR2 SNEGSKA (reference sequence). The CDR3 has 14 amino acids. This CDR3 reads CSAFPGRNNSPLHF. The CDR3 DNA follows: TGCAGTGCTTTTCCGGGACGAAATAATTCACCCCTCCACTTT.

This clonotype has at least ten counts. This chain connects TRBV20-1 to TRBJ2-3; no reliable D call. Germline values: CDR1 DFQATT, CDR2 SNEGSKA (reference sequence). This CDR3 region has 14 residues. The germline V and J ends were trimmed by 4 bases and 5 bases, with 16 bases remaining between them. DNA for the CDR3: TGCAGTGCTATAGTCTTGATAATCAGAGATACGCAGTATTTT. Translating it yields CSAIVLIIRDTQYF.